This entry lists 8 T cell receptor beta chains sequenced from one sample in a study of B cell selection in AIRE deficiency. Sequencing used immunoSEQ multiplex PCR; TCRdb keeps in-frame clones, though not all of them. The sample holds tens of thousands of clones; around 93% are singletons and the top ten take roughly 1.9%. The regulatory T cell sort gate was CD4+CD25hiCD127low/negative. Sequencing was carried out using Tregs sorted from PBMCs. These receptors came from a human donor with AIRE deficiency.

CDR3: CATEGGRDQPQHF. The CDR3 bases are TGTGCCACCGAGGGGGGGCGAGATCAGCCCCAGCATTTT. This chain uses TRBV6-1 with TRBJ1-5; weak D call: TRBD1 (6 bases). With 10 bases removed from V and 5 bases from J, the gap between germline ends came to 15 bases. From germline, CDR1 is MNHNS and CDR2 SASEGT. This CDR3 region has 13 residues.

The V gene is TRBV7-8, the J gene TRBJ1-6; 10 bases match TRBD1. With 7 bases clipped from V and 7 bases from J, the junction kept 4 bases outside the gene matches. Germline lookup yields CDR1 SGHVS and CDR2 FQNEAQ. The CDR3 covers 14 residues. In DNA, the CDR3 is TGTGCCAGCACCTGGACAGGGGGGAATTCACCCCTCCACTTT. Amino acids: CASTWTGGNSPLHF.

The chain recombines TRBV4-1 with TRBJ2-3; 7 bases fit TRBD1. Germline V gene lookup returns CDR1 MGHRA and CDR2 YSYEKL. The J segment lost 0 bases and the V segment lost 6 bases, leaving 9 bases of the junction unmatched. This CDR3 spans 16 amino acids. This CDR3 is CASRNVQGKSTDTQYF. The DNA of the CDR3 is TGCGCCAGCAGGAATGTACAGGGGAAAAGCACAGATACGCAGTATTTT.

This clone showed up just a few times. This chain links TRBV6-1 with TRBJ1-6; D remains unclear. The V gene's germline CDR1 is MNHNS and CDR2 SASEGT. V was clipped by 2 bases and J by 4 bases, with 3 bases between them. CDR3 size: 13 residues. The CDR3 DNA follows: TGTGCCAGCAGTGAATGGTATAATTCACCCCTCCACTTT. This sequence encodes CASSEWYNSPLHF.

This chain uses TRBV7-6 with TRBJ2-7, with TRBD1 matching over 12 bases. Trimming removed 0 bases from V and 5 bases from J; junction bases left unmatched: 5. CDR1 is SGHVS and CDR2 is FNYEAQ in the germline V gene. The CDR3 contains 16 residues. The CDR3 here is CASSLAGTGGFHEQYF. The CDR3 DNA is TGTGCCAGCAGCTTAGCCGGGACAGGGGGCTTCCACGAGCAGTACTTC.

V gene TRBV5-8 combines with J gene TRBJ2-3, with a weak D call TRBD2 (6 bases). V was pared by 3 bases and J by 3 bases, with 14 bases between. The CDR3 is 15 amino acids. CDR1 is SGHTS, CDR2 YDEGEE, per germline. The CDR3 region is CASSSPGLSTDTQYF. The CDR3 DNA sequence: TGTGCCAGCAGCTCTCCGGGACTTTCGACAGATACGCAGTATTTT.

The rearrangement joins TRBV28 to TRBJ2-5, with D possibly matching TRBD2 (7 bases). Trimming removed 2 bases from V and 7 bases from J, with 14 bases in between. This CDR3 has 14 residues. CDR1 is MDHEN, CDR2 SYDVKM, per germline. The CDR3 loop reads CASSLTGGGGTQYF. DNA for the CDR3: TGTGCCAGCAGTTTAACCGGAGGGGGGGGGACCCAGTACTTC.

The chain has TRBV5-1 and TRBJ2-1, with TRBD2 as a possible D gene (5 bases). CDR1 SGHRS and CDR2 YFSETQ come from the germline V gene. V lost 5 bases to trimming and J lost 3 bases, with 12 bases between them. The CDR3 totals 14 residues. CDR3 in amino acids: CASSRAEIYNEQFF. The CDR3 DNA reads as TGCGCCAGCAGTAGAGCGGAAATCTACAATGAGCAGTTCTTC.